The rows below give T cell receptor beta chains drawn from one sample of a study of shared clonotypes between healthy human individuals. Profiled with immunoSEQ multiplex PCR; TCRdb holds only in-frame clones, not every one. The sample shows approximately 720,000 clones, roughly 78% of them seen only once. Sequencing was done on a sample of memory CD4+ T cells sorted from blood. The source of these receptors is a woman aged 25 to 45 in good health. Both conserved end residues are part of each CDR3. D genes are given only for firm matches. For some rows the clone size is stated as once, few or many, or as a class when expanded; others skip it.

cdr3_aa | cdr3_nt | v_call | clone_size | d_call | j_call
CASSLEPGAQYEQYF | TGTGCCAGCAGCTTGGAACCGGGGGCGCAGTACGAGCAGTACTTC | TRBV5-4 | . | . | TRBJ2-7
CASNGRGGTDTQYF | TGCGCCAGCAATGGAAGAGGGGGCACAGATACGCAGTATTTT | TRBV10-2 | . | . | TRBJ2-3
CATSRERRATVEQYF | TGTGCCACCAGCAGAGAACGTCGGGCGACGGTAGAGCAGTACTTC | TRBV15 | . | . | TRBJ2-7
CASTWDRASNEQFF | TGCGCCAGCACCTGGGACAGGGCCTCCAATGAGCAGTTCTTC | TRBV10-2 | . | TRBD1 | TRBJ2-1
CASSGSPTASPRTDTQYF | TGTGCCAGCAGCGGATCCCCTACGGCCTCCCCTCGCACAGATACGCAGTATTTT | TRBV5-6 | . | . | TRBJ2-3
CASNRFQGQGEQFF | TGTGCCAGCAACCGTTTTCAGGGTCAGGGGGAGCAGTTCTTC | TRBV11-2 | . | . | TRBJ2-1
CSARLDEQYF | TGCAGTGCTAGGCTGGACGAGCAGTACTTC | TRBV20-1 | . | . | TRBJ2-7
CASSLARGGYTF | TGTGCCAGCAGTTTAGCGAGGGGTGGCTACACCTTC | TRBV28 | . | . | TRBJ1-2
CAWSVSLGEQYF | TGTGCCTGGAGTGTAAGTCTCGGGGAGCAGTACTTC | TRBV30 | once | . | TRBJ2-7
CASSQDRNYGYTF | TGTGCCAGCAGTCAAGACAGGAATTATGGCTACACCTTC | TRBV28 | . | . | TRBJ1-2
CASSVEDHLTDTQYF | TGTGCCAGCAGCGTCGAGGATCATCTCACAGATACGCAGTATTTT | TRBV9 | few | . | TRBJ2-3
CASSLVRGLNTEAFF | TGTGCCAGCAGCTTAGTGAGGGGATTGAACACTGAAGCTTTCTTT | TRBV7-8 | . | . | TRBJ1-1
CASSLGQGPETQYF | TGCGCCAGCAGCTTGGGACAGGGACCAGAGACCCAGTACTTC | TRBV5-1 | once | TRBD1 | TRBJ2-5
CASRLREGYEQYF | TGTGCCAGCAGGCTCCGGGAGGGCTACGAGCAGTACTTC | TRBV2 | . | TRBD2 | TRBJ2-7
CASSLGTNYNEQFF | TGCGCCAGCAGCTTGGGAACAAATTACAATGAGCAGTTCTTC | TRBV5-1 | . | . | TRBJ2-1
CASSRAPTGIRNQPQHF | TGTGCCAGCAGTAGAGCCCCAACAGGGATTCGCAATCAGCCCCAGCATTTT | TRBV6-4 | once | . | TRBJ1-5
CASSLKYAGHLDLYEQYF | TGCGCCAGCAGCTTGAAATACGCTGGACACTTAGATCTCTACGAGCAGTACTTC | TRBV5-1 | . | . | TRBJ2-7
CASRRTGVGNTEAFF | TGTGCCAGCAGGAGGACAGGGGTAGGAAACACTGAAGCTTTCTTT | TRBV6-4 | . | TRBD1 | TRBJ1-1
CASSLKGLHGYTF | TGCGCCAGCAGCTTGAAGGGTCTTCACGGCTACACCTTC | TRBV5-1 | . | . | TRBJ1-2
CSVAEGEKLFF | TGCAGCGTTGCCGAGGGTGAAAAACTGTTTTTT | TRBV29-1 | few | . | TRBJ1-4
CASSPGQPNYGYTF | TGCGCCAGCAGCCCGGGACAGCCTAACTATGGCTACACCTTC | TRBV5-1 | . | TRBD1 | TRBJ1-2
CAWGRGGGSYEQYF | TGTGCCTGGGGCCGGGGCGGGGGGAGCTACGAGCAGTACTTC | TRBV30 | . | TRBD2 | TRBJ2-7
CASSLGSIYNEQFF | TGTGCCAGCAGCTTGGGCAGCATCTACAATGAGCAGTTCTTC | TRBV7-2 | . | . | TRBJ2-1
CASSEYTGSEQYF | TGTGCCAGCAGTGAATATACGGGTTCCGAGCAGTACTTC | TRBV25-1 | few | . | TRBJ2-7
CASSQDLGAGEQFF | TGCGCCAGCAGCCAAGATCTGGGAGCTGGGGAGCAGTTCTTC | TRBV4-1 | . | . | TRBJ2-1
CASSDRGRGTEAFF | TGTGCCAGCAGCGACAGGGGGAGAGGCACTGAAGCTTTCTTT | TRBV11-3 | . | TRBD1 | TRBJ1-1
CASTPGGSGYGYTF | TGTGCCAGCACCCCCGGGGGATCGGGATATGGCTACACCTTC | TRBV28 | once | . | TRBJ1-2
CASSPLRGTGQPQHF | TGTGCCAGTAGTCCTCTGCGGGGTACGGGGCAGCCCCAGCATTTT | TRBV19 | . | . | TRBJ1-5
CASSLGLSNYEQYF | TGTGCCAGCAGCTTGGGGCTAAGTAATTACGAGCAGTACTTC | TRBV5-4 | . | . | TRBJ2-7
CASSLPNYEQYF | TGTGCCAGCAGTTTGCCTAACTACGAGCAGTACTTC | TRBV28 | few | . | TRBJ2-7
CASSQGQGVEKLFF | TGTGCCAGCAGCCAGGGACAGGGGGTTGAAAAACTGTTTTTT | TRBV9 | . | TRBD1 | TRBJ1-4
CASGLSAGSTDTQYF | TGTGCTAGTGGTTTGAGTGCAGGGAGCACAGATACGCAGTATTTT | TRBV12-5 | . | . | TRBJ2-3
CASSLNGNPAEKLFF | TGCGCCAGCAGCTTGAACGGGAACCCGGCCGAAAAACTGTTTTTT | TRBV5-1 | . | . | TRBJ1-4
CASSLAMGGYTF | TGTGCCAGCAGCTTGGCCATGGGAGGCTACACCTTC | TRBV5-6 | . | . | TRBJ1-2
CASSTGLAGGYEQFF | TGTGCCAGCTCAACAGGACTAGCGGGAGGGTATGAGCAGTTCTTC | TRBV18 | . | TRBD2 | TRBJ2-1
CASSPYRYGQPQHF | TGTGCCAGCAGTCCCTATAGGTACGGTCAGCCCCAGCATTTT | TRBV28 | few | . | TRBJ1-5
CASSPPSGNNEQFF | TGTGCCAGCTCACCACCTTCGGGGAACAATGAGCAGTTCTTC | TRBV18 | . | . | TRBJ2-1
CASSYRQGGNGELFF | TGTGCCAGCAGCTACCGACAGGGGGGAAACGGGGAGCTGTTTTTT | TRBV5-4 | once | TRBD1 | TRBJ2-2
CASSARPVAGYDTGELFF | TGTGCCAGCAGCGCGAGACCCGTAGCGGGATATGACACCGGGGAGCTGTTTTTT | TRBV7-3 | . | TRBD2 | TRBJ2-2
CATSNRGGRNEQFF | TGTGCCACCAGCAATCGGGGTGGCCGGAATGAGCAGTTCTTC | TRBV15 | . | . | TRBJ2-1
CASSSTGVDYEQYF | TGTGCCAGCAGTTCGACAGGGGTCGACTACGAGCAGTACTTC | TRBV6-5 | . | TRBD1 | TRBJ2-7
CASSLKGAMETQYF | TGTGCCAGCAGCTTGAAAGGTGCAATGGAGACCCAGTACTTC | TRBV5-6 | . | . | TRBJ2-5
CASSIHRGYSSYEQYF | TGTGCCAGTAGTATTCACAGGGGATATTCCAGCTACGAGCAGTACTTC | TRBV19 | . | TRBD1 | TRBJ2-7
CASSRDSSSYEQYF | TGTGCCAGCTCACGCGACAGCAGCTCCTACGAGCAGTACTTC | TRBV18 | . | . | TRBJ2-7
CASSFSSGVSYEQYF | TGTGCCAGCAGTTTTTCGTCGGGGGTCTCCTACGAGCAGTACTTC | TRBV28 | . | . | TRBJ2-7
CAWPQYYNGLKLSF | TGTGCCTGGCCACAATACTACAACGGACTGAAGCTTTCCTTT | TRBV30 | once | . | TRBJ1-1
CASSLGSGGLNIQYF | TGCGCCAGCAGCTTGGGGTCAGGGGGTTTAAACATTCAGTACTTC | TRBV5-1 | . | TRBD1 | TRBJ2-4
CASSEAERNQPQHF | TGTGCCAGCAGTGAAGCGGAAAGAAATCAGCCCCAGCATTTT | TRBV2 | . | . | TRBJ1-5
CASSGTGAKNIQYF | TGTGCCAGCAGCGGGACAGGGGCCAAAAACATTCAGTACTTC | TRBV2 | few | TRBD1 | TRBJ2-4
CASTRTGDSSPLHF | TGTGCCAGCACCCGGACAGGGGATTCCTCACCCCTCCACTTT | TRBV28 | . | TRBD1 | TRBJ1-6
CAWSRAFYAAGANVLTF | TGTGCCTGGAGCCGGGCCTTTTATGCCGCTGGGGCCAACGTCCTGACTTTC | TRBV30 | . | . | TRBJ2-6
CASSIAKDSSSYNEQFF | TGTGCCAGTAGTATAGCTAAAGACAGCAGCTCCTACAATGAGCAGTTCTTC | TRBV19 | . | . | TRBJ2-1
CASSLATGNYNEQFF | TGTGCCAGCAGCTTAGCGACTGGAAACTACAATGAGCAGTTCTTC | TRBV11-3 | . | . | TRBJ2-1
CASSVGTGFPSNQPQHF | TGTGCCAGCAGTGTCGGGACAGGGTTTCCTAGCAATCAGCCCCAGCATTTT | TRBV2 | . | TRBD1 | TRBJ1-5
CASSLWPGQSPTGELFF | TGTGCCAGCAGTTTATGGCCGGGACAGTCACCGACCGGGGAGCTGTTTTTT | TRBV27 | . | TRBD1 | TRBJ2-2
CASSLSAVGLTYEQYF | TGTGCCAGCAGTTTATCAGCGGTCGGTTTAACCTACGAGCAGTACTTC | TRBV27 | . | . | TRBJ2-7
CASSPPGGRGRNEQFF | TGTGCCAGCTCACCACCAGGCGGGAGGGGACGCAATGAGCAGTTCTTC | TRBV18 | once | TRBD2 | TRBJ2-1
CASSPAGGAKPQHF | TGTGCCAGTTCGCCCGCAGGGGGCGCGAAGCCCCAGCATTTT | TRBV28 | . | TRBD1 | TRBJ1-5
CASSQRTSGAGELFF | TGTGCCAGCAGCCAGAGGACTAGCGGGGCTGGGGAGCTGTTTTTT | TRBV14 | . | TRBD2 | TRBJ2-2